These T cell receptor beta chains were read from a single sample in a study of STAT5B mutations in CD4+ large granular lymphocyte leukemia. The assay was immunoSEQ multiplex PCR, and TCRdb's table has in-frame clones only and misses some. The table lists around 50,000 clones, about 80% of them singletons. Specimen: CD4+ T cells from blood buffy coats. Source of these receptors: a human donor in good health. The CDR3 runs from the conserved cysteine through the conserved F or W. D genes are given only for firm matches. Clone size is stated in some rows and not others, as once, few, many or a class when expanded.

>few|TRBJ1-5|TRBV6-1|TRBD1
CASRWTGGSNQPQHF
TGTGCCAGCAGGTGGACAGGGGGTAGCAATCAGCCCCAGCATTTT
>once|TRBJ2-5|TRBV27|.
CASSQQGSRETQYF
TGTGCCAGCAGTCAGCAAGGGTCTCGAGAGACCCAGTACTTC
>.|TRBJ2-1|TRBV2|.
CASSPNLNRGGYNEQFF
TGTGCCAGCAGTCCCAACCTAAATAGGGGGGGGTACAATGAGCAGTTCTTC
>.|TRBJ1-6|TRBV5-4|.
CASSFSSYNSPLHF
TGTGCCAGCAGCTTTAGCTCCTATAATTCACCCCTCCACTTT
>.|TRBJ1-2|TRBV28|TRBD1
CASSLSDRGYGYTF
TGTGCCAGCAGTTTATCGGACAGGGGCTATGGCTACACCTTC
>.|TRBJ2-7|TRBV5-6|TRBD1
CASSLFGDSSYEQYF
TGTGCCAGCAGCTTGTTTGGGGACAGCTCCTACGAGCAGTACTTC
>.|TRBJ2-3|TRBV6-6|.
CASKGQATDTQYF
TGTGCCAGCAAAGGGCAGGCCACAGATACGCAGTATTTT
>.|TRBJ1-1|TRBV2|.
CASKVGQNTEAFF
TGTGCCAGCAAGGTGGGACAGAACACTGAAGCTTTCTTT
>.|TRBJ1-2|TRBV5-1|TRBD1
CASRPGQGNGYTF
TGCGCCAGCAGGCCGGGACAGGGGAATGGCTACACCTTC
>.|TRBJ2-5|TRBV30|.
CAWSLVSPETQYF
TGTGCCTGGAGTTTGGTGTCCCCGGAGACCCAGTACTTC
>.|TRBJ2-1|TRBV11-2|.
CASSPTGNAYNEQFF
TGTGCCAGCAGTCCGACGGGGAACGCCTACAATGAGCAGTTCTTC
>.|TRBJ2-2|TRBV2|.
CASRGPSAGGELFF
TGTGCCAGCAGAGGCCCCTCCGCTGGCGGGGAGCTGTTTTTT
>.|TRBJ1-2|TRBV5-3|TRBD1
CARSLTTGGYGYTF
TGTGCCAGAAGCTTGACAACAGGGGGCTATGGCTACACCTTC
>.|TRBJ2-5|TRBV10-3|TRBD1
CAIRPGQGETQYF
TGTGCCATCAGGCCGGGACAGGGAGAGACCCAGTACTTC
>.|TRBJ2-2|TRBV5-1|TRBD2
CASSLTSGRGDTGELFF
TGCGCCAGCAGCTTGACTAGCGGGAGAGGGGACACCGGGGAGCTGTTTTTT
>.|TRBJ2-7|TRBV6-5|.
CASTRADSYEQYF
TGTGCCAGCACTAGGGCAGATTCCTACGAGCAGTACTTC
>.|TRBJ2-2|TRBV7-3|TRBD2
CASSLLAGGTGELFF
TGTGCCAGCAGCTTATTAGCGGGAGGTACCGGGGAGCTGTTTTTT
>.|TRBJ1-2|TRBV7-3|TRBD1
CASRRDTGAGYGYTF
TGTGCCAGCAGACGCGATACAGGGGCTGGCTATGGCTACACCTTC
>.|TRBJ2-2|TRBV5-1|TRBD1
CASSLTPGQGTGELFF
TGCGCCAGCAGCTTGACCCCAGGACAGGGGACCGGGGAGCTGTTTTTT
>.|TRBJ2-3|TRBV5-4|.
CASSFRGVGDTQYF
TGTGCCAGCAGCTTCAGGGGTGTCGGAGATACGCAGTATTTT
>.|TRBJ2-5|TRBV5-6|.
CASSLMGRESETQYF
TGTGCCAGCAGCTTGATGGGCAGAGAGTCAGAGACCCAGTACTTC
>once|TRBJ2-1|TRBV6-6|.
CASSYQGSVGQFF
TGTGCCAGCAGTTACCAAGGGTCGGTGGGGCAGTTCTTC
>.|TRBJ2-7|TRBV27|TRBD2
CASRTLAGGVYEQYF
TGTGCCAGCAGAACACTAGCGGGAGGTGTATACGAGCAGTACTTC
>.|TRBJ1-6|TRBV5-4|.
CASSLADRKNSPLHF
TGTGCCAGCAGCTTGGCCGACAGGAAGAATTCACCCCTCCACTTT
>.|TRBJ2-5|TRBV2|.
CASSEDGKYF
TGTGCCAGCAGTGAAGATGGAAAGTACTTC
>.|TRBJ1-6|TRBV7-3|.
CASSLHSTSYNSPLHF
TGTGCCAGCAGCTTACACAGCACCTCCTATAATTCACCCCTCCACTTT
>few|TRBJ2-2|TRBV12-5|.
CASGNGELFF
TGTGCTAGTGGAAACGGGGAGCTGTTTTTT
>.|TRBJ1-4|TRBV7-9|.
CASSLGASGSGEKLFF
TGTGCCAGCAGCTTAGGGGCATCAGGGTCGGGTGAAAAACTGTTTTTT
>.|TRBJ2-7|TRBV11-2|.
CASSLALGGSYEQYF
TGTGCCAGCAGCTTAGCGCTGGGGGGCAGCTACGAGCAGTACTTC
>once|TRBJ2-4|TRBV5-5|.
CASSFALLAKNIQYF
TGTGCCAGCAGCTTTGCTCTCCTAGCCAAAAACATTCAGTACTTC
>.|TRBJ1-6|TRBV28|TRBD1
CASSFPTGENSPLHF
TGTGCCAGCAGTTTCCCGACAGGGGAGAATTCACCCCTCCACTTT
>.|TRBJ1-2|TRBV27|.
CASRRDGLNYGYTF
TGTGCCAGCAGGCGGGACGGATTAAACTATGGCTACACCTTC
>once|TRBJ2-1|TRBV21-1|.
CASSYWTSGHYNEQFF
TGTGCCAGCAGCTACTGGACTAGCGGCCATTACAATGAGCAGTTCTTC
>.|TRBJ2-7|TRBV5-1|.
CASSSGFLSYEQYF
TGCGCCAGCAGCAGCGGCTTTCTCTCCTACGAGCAGTACTTC
>.|TRBJ2-7|TRBV10-3|TRBD2
CAISGPAGAYGYEQYF
TGTGCCATCAGTGGTCCAGCGGGGGCCTACGGCTACGAGCAGTACTTC
>.|TRBJ1-3|TRBV5-1|.
CASSLNPNFDHSSGNTIYF
TGCGCCAGCAGCCTCAACCCCAATTTTGACCACAGCTCTGGAAACACCATATATTTT
>.|TRBJ1-5|TRBV6-6|TRBD1
CASSEQGARNQPQHF
TGTGCCAGCAGCGAACAGGGGGCGCGCAATCAGCCCCAGCATTTT
>few|TRBJ1-1|TRBV7-9|TRBD1
CASSLRQGNEAFF
TGTGCCAGCAGCTTGAGACAGGGGAATGAAGCTTTCTTT
>few|TRBJ1-2|TRBV19|.
CASFAGENYGYTF
TGTGCCAGTTTCGCCGGAGAGAACTATGGCTACACCTTC
>.|TRBJ2-7|TRBV5-1|TRBD1
CASSKRQGANEQYF
TGCGCCAGCAGTAAACGACAGGGGGCCAACGAGCAGTACTTC
>few|TRBJ2-7|TRBV6-6|.
CASSYSRDAEQYF
TGTGCCAGCAGTTACTCTCGGGACGCCGAGCAGTACTTC
>.|TRBJ2-1|TRBV7-2|.
CASSLAPLVEQFF
TGTGCCAGCAGCTTAGCGCCCCTAGTTGAGCAGTTCTTC
>.|TRBJ2-3|TRBV5-4|TRBD2
CASSLQGSGGTQYF
TGTGCCAGCAGCTTGCAGGGATCGGGGGGTACGCAGTATTTT
>.|TRBJ1-2|TRBV6-5|.
CASSPRGSGYTF
TGTGCCAGCAGTCCACGGGGGTCGGGCTACACCTTC
>.|TRBJ1-2|TRBV18|TRBD1
CASSPRQGKSGNGYTF
TGTGCCAGCTCACCGCGACAGGGGAAGTCAGGAAATGGCTACACCTTC
>.|TRBJ2-5|TRBV7-3|TRBD1
CASSIQGIGQETQYF
TGTGCCAGCAGCATACAGGGGATTGGACAAGAGACCCAGTACTTC
>.|TRBJ2-1|TRBV5-1|.
CASSLSRFDEQFF
TGCGCCAGCAGCTTGTCCAGGTTCGATGAGCAGTTCTTC
>few|TRBJ1-6|TRBV2|.
CASSVGGYHSPLHF
TGTGCCAGCAGTGTCGGGGGATACCATTCACCCCTCCACTTT
>.|TRBJ2-3|TRBV6-5|TRBD2
CASTRSGGSTDTQYF
TGTGCCAGCACCCGTAGCGGGGGTAGCACAGATACGCAGTATTTT
>once|TRBJ2-1|TRBV5-1|.
CASIGTGGQIGGNEQFF
TGCGCCAGCATTGGGACCGGAGGGCAAATAGGGGGCAATGAGCAGTTCTTC
>.|TRBJ2-3|TRBV20-1|.
CSVGVLDTQYF
TGCAGTGTAGGGGTTTTAGATACGCAGTATTTT
>.|TRBJ2-5|TRBV9|TRBD2
CASSANSGTPQYF
TGTGCCAGCAGCGCAAATAGCGGGACACCCCAGTACTTC
>.|TRBJ1-1|TRBV5-4|.
CASSLKRVNTEAFF
TGTGCCAGCAGCCTCAAAAGGGTGAACACTGAAGCTTTCTTT
>few|TRBJ2-5|TRBV7-3|.
CASSLTQGRGETQYF
TGTGCCAGCAGCTTAACGCAGGGCCGAGGGGAGACCCAGTACTTC
>few|TRBJ1-1|TRBV4-2|TRBD1
CASSQENRGDTEAFF
TGTGCCAGCAGCCAAGAGAACAGGGGGGACACTGAAGCTTTCTTT
>once|TRBJ1-6|TRBV7-9|.
CASSLEGRPVNSPLHF
TGTGCCAGCAGCTTAGAGGGTCGGCCAGTTAATTCACCCCTCCACTTT
>.|TRBJ1-5|TRBV6-4|.
CASSQFTGHNSNQPQHF
TGTGCCAGCAGTCAATTTACCGGACACAATAGCAATCAGCCCCAGCATTTT
>.|TRBJ2-5|TRBV5-6|.
CASSRTATEETQYF
TGTGCCAGCAGCCGGACTGCGACCGAAGAGACCCAGTACTTC
>.|TRBJ2-5|TRBV5-6|.
CASSPRSQETQYF
TGTGCCAGCAGCCCCCGTTCACAAGAGACCCAGTACTTC
>.|TRBJ1-1|TRBV6-5|.
CASNPGRNTEAFF
TGTGCCAGCAATCCGGGAAGGAACACTGAAGCTTTCTTT